This record concerns one T cell receptor (beta chain) sequence. Its antigen remains unknown. Sequencing was performed with immunoSEQ multiplex PCR; in TCRdb, only in-frame clones are kept and a portion is missing. The repertoire holds about 2 million clones, with about 95% as singletons. The data stem from a study of shared clonotypes between healthy human individuals. Study-wide background: Aged between 18 and 49, the donors were a couple of women and three men. Study-wide results and limits: Memory subsets generally showed smaller estimated richness than naive subsets did.

Deletions cut 4 bases from V and 4 bases from J, with 16 bases between. CDR1 and CDR2 (germline): MNHEY, SMNVEV (reference sequence). CDR3 length: 15 amino acids. This clonotype originated in a man younger than 35 in good health. Sequencing input: naive CD4+ T cells sorted from blood. The subset here: CD45RA+ positively selected. The chain recombines TRBV27 with TRBJ1-2, with D unclear. The CDR3: CASSSSRPLGYGYTF. The CDR3 DNA is TGTGCCAGCAGTTCCTCTAGGCCACTGGGCTATGGCTACACCTTC.